The 3 T cell receptor beta chains below all came from one sample that was sequenced in a study of T cell responses to AZD1222 COVID-19 vaccine. Method: immunoSEQ multiplex PCR; TCRdb's copy keeps in-frame clones and lacks some. Seen here are about 130,000 clones, about 93% observed once, and the top ten hold about 9%. Sample: peripheral blood, taken on day 0 of AZD1222 vaccination. The receptors derive from an adult in good health.

The chain uses TRBV14 and TRBJ2-5; possible D gene TRBD1, 6 bases. This CDR3 is 17 amino acids long. V lost 3 bases and J lost 4, with 21 bases in between. The germline V gene has CDR1 SGHDN and CDR2 FVKESK. CDR3 residues: CASSQRGMGDIGETQYF. CDR3 nucleotides: TGTGCCAGCAGCCAGAGGGGGATGGGGGATATCGGAGAGACCCAGTACTTC.

This clone was recorded at least ten times. This chain uses TRBV5-1 with TRBJ2-2; a possible D gene is TRBD2 (6 bases). Germline V gene sequence: CDR1 SGHRS, CDR2 YFSETQ. Between the trimmed V and J ends, which lost 0 bases and 1 base, there was a span of 16 bases. This CDR3 contains 18 residues. CDR3 sequence reads: CASSLGIRTGENTGELFF. CDR3 sequence (DNA): TGCGCCAGCAGCTTGGGAATCCGGACGGGGGAGAACACCGGGGAGCTGTTTTTT.

The genes are TRBV2 and TRBJ1-1; D might be TRBD1 (6 bases). Germline assignment: CDR1 SNHLY and CDR2 FYNNEI. Trimming took off 7 bases at V and 1 base at J, with 10 bases between the two ends. The CDR3 totals 13 residues. CDR3 in amino acids: CASNPQGNTEAFF. The CDR3 DNA reads TGTGCCAGCAACCCACAGGGGAACACTGAAGCTTTCTTT.